The rows below give T cell receptor beta chains drawn from one sample of a study of blood T cell repertoires in COVID-19. The table came from immunoSEQ multiplex PCR; TCRdb's copy has only in-frame clones and leaves some out. The profile shows around 31,000 clones, more than 85% of them singletons. The specimen was peripheral blood. The receptors stem from a man in his 60s with acute or convalescent COVID-19. CDR3s include the opening cysteine and the closing phenylalanine or tryptophan. The order of the fields is J gene, D gene, V gene, clone size, CDR3 length, CDR3 protein, CDR3 DNA. The D gene is left open where the match is weak. Not every row has a clone size; where given, it reads once, few, many or a size class.

TRBJ1-4 | TRBD1 | TRBV19 | NA | 14 | CASRPGQRNEKLFF | TGTGCCAGTAGACCGGGACAGCGAAATGAAAAACTGTTTTTT
TRBJ2-1 | NA | TRBV5-4 | NA | 16 | CASSLGGLAAYNEQFF | TGTGCCAGCAGCTTGGGGGGGCTAGCGGCTTACAATGAGCAGTTCTTC
TRBJ2-2 | NA | TRBV18 | NA | 15 | CASSPYRTNTGELFF | TGTGCCAGCTCACCCTACAGAACGAACACCGGGGAGCTGTTTTTT
TRBJ2-6 | NA | TRBV9 | NA | 15 | CASSHQGSGANVLTF | TGTGCCAGCAGCCATCAGGGATCCGGGGCCAACGTCCTGACTTTC
TRBJ2-7 | NA | TRBV9 | NA | 11 | CASSLRGEQYF | TGTGCCAGCAGCCTCCGAGGCGAGCAGTACTTC
TRBJ2-7 | NA | TRBV12-3/TRBV12-4 | NA | 12 | CASSSGNYEQYF | TGTGCCAGCAGTTCGGGAAACTACGAGCAGTACTTC
TRBJ1-2 | NA | TRBV24-1 | NA | 17 | CATGGRLPGGTNYGYTF | TGTGCCACCGGGGGTCGGCTGCCGGGGGGGACTAACTATGGCTACACCTTC
TRBJ2-1 | TRBD2 | TRBV7-8 | NA | 18 | CASSLRRLAGLSYNEQFF | TGTGCCAGCAGCCTCCGGAGACTAGCGGGTCTCTCCTACAATGAGCAGTTCTTC
TRBJ1-2 | NA | TRBV5-1 | NA | 14 | CASSFGRETDGYTF | TGCGCCAGCAGCTTCGGCCGGGAGACAGATGGCTACACCTTC
TRBJ1-2 | TRBD1 | TRBV7-9 | once | 14 | CASSSRDRGQGYTF | TGTGCCAGCAGCTCCCGGGACAGGGGGCAAGGCTACACCTTC
TRBJ1-2 | NA | TRBV2 | NA | 11 | CASSATDGYTF | TGTGCCAGCAGTGCTACGGATGGCTACACCTTC
TRBJ1-1 | NA | TRBV28 | once | 14 | CASSLVGRGTEAFF | TGTGCCAGCAGTTTAGTTGGCAGGGGCACTGAAGCTTTCTTT
TRBJ2-2 | TRBD2 | TRBV6-5 | NA | 15 | CASSYWLAGPGELFF | TGTGCCAGCAGTTATTGGCTAGCGGGACCCGGGGAGCTGTTTTTT
TRBJ2-1 | NA | TRBV7-9 | NA | 19 | CASSLAPLLQEGPYNEQFF | TGTGCCAGCAGCTTAGCGCCGCTCTTGCAGGAGGGTCCCTACAATGAGCAGTTCTTC
TRBJ1-5 | TRBD1 | TRBV30 | NA | 15 | CAWSVGTGDDQPQHF | TGTGCCTGGAGTGTTGGGACAGGGGATGATCAGCCCCAGCATTTT
TRBJ2-1 | NA | TRBV18 | NA | 13 | CASSPGAGNEQFF | TGTGCCAGCTCACCAGGAGCGGGCAATGAGCAGTTCTTC
TRBJ1-3 | NA | TRBV19 | NA | 18 | CASSIRTDLMSSGNTIYF | TGTGCCAGTAGTATCCGGACAGATTTAATGAGCTCTGGAAACACCATATATTTT
TRBJ2-7 | NA | TRBV9 | NA | 13 | CASSVGEGNEQYF | TGTGCCAGCAGCGTAGGAGAGGGCAACGAGCAGTACTTC
TRBJ2-3 | NA | TRBV5-1 | NA | 12 | CASSLERQPLSF | TGCGCCAGCAGCTTGGAGCGACAGCCCCTATCTTTT
TRBJ1-1 | NA | TRBV25-1 | NA | 15 | CASSARGSINTEAFF | TGTGCCAGCAGCGCCAGGGGCAGTATTAACACTGAAGCTTTCTTT
TRBJ2-1 | TRBD2 | TRBV19 | NA | 18 | CASSTTGLAGHTYNEQFF | TGTGCCAGTAGTACCACCGGACTAGCGGGACATACCTACAATGAGCAGTTCTTC
TRBJ2-3 | TRBD2 | TRBV5-1 | NA | 18 | CASRGSPIAGGSGDTQYF | TGCGCCAGCAGGGGCTCCCCCATAGCGGGAGGCAGCGGGGATACGCAGTATTTT
TRBJ2-6 | TRBD1 | TRBV11-1 | NA | 16 | CASSEQGVSGANVLTF | TGTGCCAGCAGTGAACAGGGGGTATCCGGGGCCAACGTCCTGACTTTC
TRBJ2-3 | TRBD1 | TRBV7-7 | once | 16 | CASSGYRGRFIHTQYF | TGTGCTAGCAGCGGATACAGGGGGCGCTTTATACATACGCAGTATTTT
TRBJ2-2 | NA | TRBV19 | NA | 15 | CASRRTGGYTGELFF | TGTGCCAGTAGGAGGACAGGAGGGTACACCGGGGAGCTGTTTTTT